This is a list of T cell receptor beta chains from one sample in a study of blood T cells in healthy people across ages. Using its own MiXCR run on the 5' RACE reads, TCRdb lists one record per CDR3 protein. Of roughly 1.7 million distinct CDR3 sequences in the sample, about 32% were seen once. The specimen was blood. The receptors originated from a woman in her twenties or thirties in good health. Both conserved end residues are part of each CDR3. D genes are given only for firm matches. A clone size is listed for some rows: how often the clone was seen (once, few, many), or a class if it is expanded.

>TRBD1|TRBJ2-4|TRBV28|NA
CASSLARGTGTGAKNIQYF
TGTGCCAGCAGCTTGGCCCGTGGAACCGGGACAGGGGCCAAAAACATTCAGTACTTC
>NA|TRBJ1-1|TRBV6-5|NA
CASSSDRLRSSMNTEAFF
TGTGCCAGCAGTTCGGACAGACTACGATCTAGTATGAACACTGAAGCTTTCTTT
>NA|TRBJ1-2|TRBV20-1|few
CSARKTETNYGYTF
TGCAGTGCTAGAAAGACGGAGACTAACTATGGCTACACCTTC
>NA|TRBJ1-2|TRBV5-1|NA
CASSPHAGQRGNGYTF
TGCGCCAGCAGCCCCCACGCCGGACAACGGGGGAATGGCTACACCTTC
>NA|TRBJ2-3|TRBV6-1|NA
CASSETNSHRMLADTQYF
TGTGCCAGCAGTGAAACAAACTCCCACCGGATGTTGGCAGATACGCAGTATTTT
>TRBD1|TRBJ1-5|TRBV3-1|few
CASRGTVGEPQHF
TGTGCCAGCAGGGGGACAGTAGGCGAGCCCCAGCATTTT
>NA|TRBJ1-1|TRBV7-3|few
CASSSAGDTEAFF
TGTGCCAGCAGCTCGGCAGGTGACACTGAAGCTTTCTTT
>NA|TRBJ2-7|TRBV5-1|NA
CASSSTTLPYEQYF
TGCGCCAGCAGTTCTACGACCCTACCCTACGAGCAGTACTTC
>TRBD2|TRBJ2-1|TRBV6-2/TRBV6-3|few
CASSYKLAGFEQFF
TGTGCCAGCAGTTACAAACTAGCGGGATTTGAGCAGTTCTTC
>TRBD2|TRBJ2-3|TRBV29-1|many
CSVGAAGGVTDTQYF
TGCAGCGTTGGGGCAGCGGGGGGGGTCACAGATACGCAGTATTTT
>TRBD1|TRBJ2-1|TRBV9|NA
CASSAPPRDRPNNEQFF
TGTGCCAGCAGCGCACCCCCAAGGGACAGGCCGAACAATGAGCAGTTCTTC
>TRBD1|TRBJ2-7|TRBV4-1|many
CASSREQGAYEQYF
TGCGCCAGCAGCCGAGAACAGGGGGCCTACGAGCAGTACTTC
>TRBD2|TRBJ2-3|TRBV12-3/TRBV12-4|NA
CASRGIAGGRTDTQYF
TGTGCCAGCAGGGGAATAGCGGGGGGGCGTACAGATACGCAGTATTTT
>NA|TRBJ2-5|TRBV20-1|few
CSAAPVRKIGETQYF
TGCAGTGCTGCCCCCGTTAGGAAGATAGGGGAGACCCAGTACTTC
>NA|TRBJ2-7|TRBV3-1|NA
CASSRQAETYEQYF
TGTGCCAGCAGCCGACAGGCAGAAACCTACGAGCAGTACTTC
>TRBD2|TRBJ2-3|TRBV9|NA
CASSVESSGGRGSQYF
TGTGCCAGCAGCGTAGAGAGTAGCGGGGGAAGGGGGTCGCAGTATTTT
>NA|TRBJ1-4|TRBV10-3|few
CAISERQTNEKLFF
TGTGCCATCAGTGAAAGACAGACTAATGAAAAACTGTTTTTT
>NA|TRBJ1-6|TRBV6-6|few
CASSYGENSPLHF
TGTGCCAGCAGTTACGGCGAGAATTCACCCCTCCACTTT
>TRBD2|TRBJ2-3|TRBV5-1|NA
CASSPGGAGMDTQYF
TGCGCCAGCAGCCCGGGAGGGGCGGGGATGGATACGCAGTATTTT
>TRBD2|TRBJ2-1|TRBV20-1|NA
CSAPIIAGAWAHEQFF
TGCAGTGCTCCGATAATAGCGGGCGCCTGGGCTCATGAGCAGTTCTTC
>NA|TRBJ2-3|TRBV5-4|few
CASSLPGSLNTQYF
TGTGCCAGCAGCTTGCCGGGTTCTCTCAATACGCAGTATTTT
>NA|TRBJ2-7|TRBV18|few
CASSLSHGSYEQYF
TGTGCCAGCTCACTCTCGCACGGCTCCTACGAGCAGTACTTC
>NA|TRBJ2-3|TRBV28|few
CASSLGGSTDTRYF
TGTGCCAGCAGTTTAGGGGGGAGCACAGATACGCGGTATTTT
>NA|TRBJ2-5|TRBV20-1|few
CSARDFRGGPAQYF
TGCAGTGCTAGAGACTTCAGGGGGGGTCCGGCCCAGTACTTC
>NA|TRBJ1-1|TRBV12-3/TRBV12-4|NA
CASSFRGAQNTEAFF
TGTGCCAGCAGTTTTAGGGGTGCCCAGAACACTGAAGCTTTCTTT
>TRBD1|TRBJ1-4|TRBV20-1|few
CSARRDRRNEKLFF
TGCAGTGCCAGGCGGGACAGGCGTAATGAAAAACTGTTTTTT
>NA|TRBJ2-3|TRBV7-9|NA
CASSPGGTSLASTDTQYF
TGTGCCAGCAGCCCCGGTGGGACCAGCCTTGCTAGCACAGATACGCAGTATTTT
>TRBD2|TRBJ2-5|TRBV11-1|NA
CASSLRLAGDGGQPNWETQYF
TGTGCCAGCAGCTTAAGGCTAGCGGGAGACGGGGGACAACCCAATTGGGAGACCCAGTACTTC
>NA|TRBJ2-2|TRBV27|NA
CASSSSAGTYPVGELFF
TGTGCCAGCAGTTCCTCTGCCGGGACTTACCCGGTCGGGGAGCTGTTTTTT
>TRBD2|TRBJ2-2|TRBV6-5|NA
CASSYSQLAENTGELFF
TGTGCCAGCAGTTACTCTCAACTAGCGGAAAACACCGGGGAGCTGTTTTTT
>TRBD2|TRBJ2-1|TRBV5-1|NA
CARSLGGSGYNEQFF
TGCGCCCGCAGTCTGGGCGGGAGCGGCTACAATGAGCAGTTCTTC
>TRBD1|TRBJ2-1|TRBV4-1|many
CASRLHSGQGFNEQFF
TGCGCCAGCAGGCTACATTCAGGACAGGGTTTCAATGAGCAGTTCTTC
>NA|TRBJ2-1|TRBV30|few
CAWSVGNEQFF
TGTGCCTGGAGTGTAGGAAATGAGCAGTTCTTC
>NA|TRBJ1-6|TRBV5-5|few
CASSLEVRSYNSPLHF
TGTGCCAGCAGCCTGGAGGTTCGGTCCTATAATTCACCCCTCCACTTT
>NA|TRBJ2-3|TRBV11-2|NA
CASSLDFGSSLGTQYF
TGTGCCAGCAGCTTAGATTTTGGGTCAAGCTTAGGTACGCAGTATTTT
>NA|TRBJ2-6|TRBV29-1|NA
CSVVGRETSEANVLTF
TGCAGCGTTGTGGGACGGGAGACATCTGAGGCCAACGTCCTGACTTTC
>TRBD2|TRBJ2-5|TRBV2|NA
CASTNGRGSGGQETQYF
TGTGCCAGCACCAACGGTAGGGGTAGCGGGGGACAAGAGACCCAGTACTTC
>TRBD2|TRBJ2-7|TRBV20-1|few
CRDSGGLAYEQYF
TGCAGGGACTCGGGGGGGCTTGCTTACGAGCAGTACTTC
>NA|TRBJ2-7|TRBV27|NA
CASSLGGGWGYEQYF
TGTGCCAGCAGTTTAGGAGGGGGTTGGGGCTACGAGCAGTACTTC
>NA|TRBJ2-4|TRBV2|NA
CASRGGLALQQYF
TGTGCCAGCAGGGGAGGACTGGCCCTCCAGCAGTACTTC
>NA|TRBJ2-1|TRBV7-3|NA
CASSLTGPTYNEQFF
TGTGCCAGCAGCTTAACGGGCCCCACCTACAATGAGCAGTTCTTC
>NA|TRBJ2-7|TRBV7-8|few
CASSYKLGSHSSYEQYF
TGTGCCAGCAGCTACAAGCTTGGCAGCCACAGCTCCTACGAGCAGTACTTC
>NA|TRBJ1-1|TRBV12-3/TRBV12-4|NA
CAGTLRGDGSTEAFF
TGTGCCGGAACCCTGAGGGGGGACGGAAGCACTGAAGCTTTCTTT
>NA|TRBJ2-7|TRBV5-6|few
CASSNDGTASYEQYF
TGTGCCAGCAGTAACGACGGTACTGCATCCTACGAGCAGTACTTC
>NA|TRBJ2-7|TRBV27|few
CASSFEVGEEQYF
TGTGCCAGCAGTTTCGAGGTAGGGGAGGAGCAGTACTTC